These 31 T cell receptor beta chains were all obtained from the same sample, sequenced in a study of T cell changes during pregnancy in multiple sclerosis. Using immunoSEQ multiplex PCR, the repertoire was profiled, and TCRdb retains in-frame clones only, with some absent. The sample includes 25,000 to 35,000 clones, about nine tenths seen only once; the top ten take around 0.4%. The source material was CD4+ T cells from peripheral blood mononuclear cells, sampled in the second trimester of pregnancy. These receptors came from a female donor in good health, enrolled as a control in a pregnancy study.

The chain's CDR3 is CASSRGGSLYGYTF. For the CDR3, the DNA is TGCGCCAGCAGCCGGGGAGGGAGCCTCTATGGCTACACCTTC. V gene TRBV4-3 combines with J gene TRBJ1-2; D is undetermined. Germline CDR1 reads LGHNA; CDR2 reads YSLEER. The CDR3 totals 14 residues. V was cut by 4 bases and J by 4 bases, with 13 bases left in between.

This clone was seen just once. The CDR3: CASSLAQIIYEQYF. CDR3 DNA sequence: TGTGCCAGCAGCTTAGCCCAGATTATCTACGAGCAGTACTTC. The V and J genes are TRBV11-2 and TRBJ2-7; D remains ambiguous. The ends were cut back, 1 base at V and 3 bases at J, with 10 bases in the middle. This CDR3 spans 14 amino acids. Germline V gene sequence: CDR1 SGHAT, CDR2 FQNNGV.

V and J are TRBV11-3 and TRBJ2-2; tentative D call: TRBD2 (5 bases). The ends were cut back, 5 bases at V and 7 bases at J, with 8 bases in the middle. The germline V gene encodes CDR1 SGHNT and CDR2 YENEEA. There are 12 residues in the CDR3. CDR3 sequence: CASSPRDGELFF. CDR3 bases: TGTGCCAGCAGCCCCCGGGACGGGGAGCTGTTTTTT.

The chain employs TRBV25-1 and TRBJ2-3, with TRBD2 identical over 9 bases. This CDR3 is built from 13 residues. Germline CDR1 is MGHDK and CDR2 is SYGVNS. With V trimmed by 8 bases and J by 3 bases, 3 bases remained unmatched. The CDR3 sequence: CASAGLATDTQYF. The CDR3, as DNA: TGTGCCAGCGCTGGACTAGCGACAGATACGCAGTATTTT.

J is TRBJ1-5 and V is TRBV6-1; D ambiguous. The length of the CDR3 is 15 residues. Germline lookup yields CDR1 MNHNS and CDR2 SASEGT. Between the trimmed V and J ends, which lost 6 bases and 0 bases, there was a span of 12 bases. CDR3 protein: CASRDWGNSNQPQHF. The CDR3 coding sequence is TGTGCCAGCAGGGACTGGGGTAATAGCAATCAGCCCCAGCATTTT.

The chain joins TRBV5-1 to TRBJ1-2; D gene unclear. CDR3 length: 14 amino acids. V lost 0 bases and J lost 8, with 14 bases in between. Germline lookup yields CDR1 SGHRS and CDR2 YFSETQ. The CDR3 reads CASSLASTGKGYTF. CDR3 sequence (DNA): TGCGCCAGCAGCTTGGCCTCGACGGGGAAGGGCTACACCTTC.

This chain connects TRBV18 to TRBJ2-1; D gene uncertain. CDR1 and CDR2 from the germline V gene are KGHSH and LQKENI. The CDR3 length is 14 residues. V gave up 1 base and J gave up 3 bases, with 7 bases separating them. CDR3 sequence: CASSPRNNYNEQFF. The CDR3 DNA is TGTGCCAGCTCACCACGTAACAACTACAATGAGCAGTTCTTC. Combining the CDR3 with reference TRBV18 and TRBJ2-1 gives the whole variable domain NAGVMQNPRHLVRRRGQEARLRCSPMKGHSHVYWYRQLPEEGLKFMVYLQKENIIDESGMPKERFSAEFPKEGPSILRIQQVVRGDSAAYFCASSPRNNYNEQFFGPGTRLTVL.

The CDR3 sequence: CASSVEPTSVVNTEAFF. CDR3 DNA sequence: TGTGCCAGCAGCGTAGAGCCCACCTCGGTGGTGAACACTGAAGCTTTCTTT. The J gene is TRBJ1-1, the V gene TRBV9; no reliable D call. V was cut by 0 bases and J by 0 bases, with 15 bases left in between. Germline V CDR1 and CDR2: SGDLS, YYNGEE. The CDR3 covers 17 residues.

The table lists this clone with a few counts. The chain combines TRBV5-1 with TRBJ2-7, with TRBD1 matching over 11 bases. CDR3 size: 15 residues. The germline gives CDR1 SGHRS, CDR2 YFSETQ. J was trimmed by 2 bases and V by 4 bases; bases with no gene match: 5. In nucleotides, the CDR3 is TGCGCCAGCAGCCATACGGGACAGGGGGCCTACGAGCAGTACTTC. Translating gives CASSHTGQGAYEQYF. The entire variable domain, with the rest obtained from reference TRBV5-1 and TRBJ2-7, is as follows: KAGVTQTPRYLIKTRGQQVTLSCSPISGHRSVSWYQQTPGQGLQFLFEYFSETQRNKGNFPGRFSGRQFSNSRSEMNVSTLELGDSALYLCASSHTGQGAYEQYFGPGTRLTVT.

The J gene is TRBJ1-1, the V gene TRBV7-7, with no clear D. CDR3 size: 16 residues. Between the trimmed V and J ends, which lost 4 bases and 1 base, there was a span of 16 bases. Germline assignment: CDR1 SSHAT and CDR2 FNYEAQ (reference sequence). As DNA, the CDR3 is TGTGCCAGCAGCTCATTATCGACTGATGGGAACACTGAAGCTTTCTTT. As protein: CASSSLSTDGNTEAFF.

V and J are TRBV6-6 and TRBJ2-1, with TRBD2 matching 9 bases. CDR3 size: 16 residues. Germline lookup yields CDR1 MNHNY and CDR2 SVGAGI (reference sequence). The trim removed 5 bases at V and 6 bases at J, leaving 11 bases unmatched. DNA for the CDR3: TGTGCCAGCAGTCGCCCCGGGACTAGCTCTCCCAATGAGCAGTTCTTC. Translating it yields CASSRPGTSSPNEQFF.

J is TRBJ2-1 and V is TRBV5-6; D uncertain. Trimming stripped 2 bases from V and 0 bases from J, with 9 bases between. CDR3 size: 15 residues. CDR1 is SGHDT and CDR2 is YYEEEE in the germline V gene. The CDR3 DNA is TGTGCCAGCAGCTTAAGAGTTGGCTCCTACAATGAGCAGTTCTTC. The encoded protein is CASSLRVGSYNEQFF.

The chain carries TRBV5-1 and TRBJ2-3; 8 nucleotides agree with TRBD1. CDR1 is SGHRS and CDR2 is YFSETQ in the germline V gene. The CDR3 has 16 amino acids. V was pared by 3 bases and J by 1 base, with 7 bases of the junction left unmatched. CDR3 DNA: TGCGCCAGCAGCTCAGCCGACAGGGGTCGCACAGATACGCAGTATTTT. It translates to CASSSADRGRTDTQYF. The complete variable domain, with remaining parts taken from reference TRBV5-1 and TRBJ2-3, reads KAGVTQTPRYLIKTRGQQVTLSCSPISGHRSVSWYQQTPGQGLQFLFEYFSETQRNKGNFPGRFSGRQFSNSRSEMNVSTLELGDSALYLCASSSADRGRTDTQYFGPGTRLTVL.

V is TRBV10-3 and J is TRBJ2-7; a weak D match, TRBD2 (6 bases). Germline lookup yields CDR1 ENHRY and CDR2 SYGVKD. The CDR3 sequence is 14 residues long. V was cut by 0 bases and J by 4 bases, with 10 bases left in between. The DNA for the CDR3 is TGTGCCATCAGTGAGTCGACGGGAGCTTACGAGCAGTACTTC. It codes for CAISESTGAYEQYF.

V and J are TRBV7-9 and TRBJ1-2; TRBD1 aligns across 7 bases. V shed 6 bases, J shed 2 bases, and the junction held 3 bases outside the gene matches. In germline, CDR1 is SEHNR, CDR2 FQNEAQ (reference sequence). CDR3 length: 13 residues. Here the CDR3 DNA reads TGTGCCAGCAGTTTACAGGGGAACTATGGCTACACCTTC. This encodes CASSLQGNYGYTF.

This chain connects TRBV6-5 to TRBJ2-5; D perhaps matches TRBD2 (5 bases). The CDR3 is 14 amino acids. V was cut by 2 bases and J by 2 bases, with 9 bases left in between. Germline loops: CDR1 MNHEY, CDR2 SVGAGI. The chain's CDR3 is CASSYRTGQETQYF. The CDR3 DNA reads TGTGCCAGCAGTTACCGGACGGGACAAGAGACCCAGTACTTC.

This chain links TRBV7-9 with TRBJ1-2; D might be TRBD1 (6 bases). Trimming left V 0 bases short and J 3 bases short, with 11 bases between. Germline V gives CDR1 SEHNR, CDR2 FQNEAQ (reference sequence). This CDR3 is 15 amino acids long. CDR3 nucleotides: TGTGCCAGCAGCTTAGCGTGGGGGCTGGACTATGGCTACACCTTC. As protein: CASSLAWGLDYGYTF.

The CDR3 spells CASSRSSYNEQFF. The DNA of the CDR3 is TGCGCCAGCAGCCGTAGCTCCTACAATGAGCAGTTCTTC. The chain uses TRBV4-3 and TRBJ2-1; unclear D gene. CDR1 is LGHNA, CDR2 YSLEER, per germline. Trimming pared 4 bases from V and 0 bases from J, leaving 4 bases between. The CDR3 is made up of 13 amino acids.

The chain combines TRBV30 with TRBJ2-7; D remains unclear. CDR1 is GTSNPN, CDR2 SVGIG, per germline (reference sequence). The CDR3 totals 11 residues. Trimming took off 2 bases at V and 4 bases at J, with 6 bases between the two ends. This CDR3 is CAWSPEYEQYF. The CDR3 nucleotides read TGTGCCTGGAGTCCCGAGTACGAGCAGTACTTC.

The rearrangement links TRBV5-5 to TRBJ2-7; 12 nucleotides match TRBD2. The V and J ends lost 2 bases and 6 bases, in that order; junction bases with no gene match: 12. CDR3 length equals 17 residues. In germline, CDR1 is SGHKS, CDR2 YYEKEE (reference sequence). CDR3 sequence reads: CASSFWTSGIQGVEQYF. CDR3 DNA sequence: TGTGCCAGCAGCTTCTGGACTAGCGGGATCCAGGGCGTCGAGCAGTACTTC. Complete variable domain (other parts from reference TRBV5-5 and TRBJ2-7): DAGVTQSPTHLIKTRGQQVTLRCSPISGHKSVSWYQQVLGQGPQFIFQYYEKEERGRGNFPDRFSARQFPNYSSELNVNALLLGDSALYLCASSFWTSGIQGVEQYFGPGTRLTVT.

The CDR3 DNA reads TGTGCCTGGAGCCACGGGACAGCCGATTATGGCTACACCTTC. Translating it yields CAWSHGTADYGYTF. The gene calls are TRBV30 and TRBJ1-2, with 7 bases identical to TRBD1. The CDR3 is made up of 14 amino acids. V lost 3 bases to trimming and J lost 5 bases; unmatched junction nucleotides: 9. The germline V gene has CDR1 GTSNPN and CDR2 SVGIG (reference sequence).

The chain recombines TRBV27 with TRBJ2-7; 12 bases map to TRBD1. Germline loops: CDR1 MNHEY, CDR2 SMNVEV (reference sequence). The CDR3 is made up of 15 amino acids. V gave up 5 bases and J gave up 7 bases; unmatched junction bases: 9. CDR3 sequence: CASSHGTGGLWEQYF. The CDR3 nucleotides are TGTGCCAGCAGTCACGGGACAGGGGGCCTTTGGGAGCAGTACTTC.

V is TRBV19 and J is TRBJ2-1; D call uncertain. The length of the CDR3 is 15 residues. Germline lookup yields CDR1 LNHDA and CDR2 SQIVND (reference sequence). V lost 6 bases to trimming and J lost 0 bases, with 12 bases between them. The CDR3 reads CASRKESSSYNEQFF. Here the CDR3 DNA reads TGTGCCAGTAGAAAGGAGTCGAGCTCCTACAATGAGCAGTTCTTC.

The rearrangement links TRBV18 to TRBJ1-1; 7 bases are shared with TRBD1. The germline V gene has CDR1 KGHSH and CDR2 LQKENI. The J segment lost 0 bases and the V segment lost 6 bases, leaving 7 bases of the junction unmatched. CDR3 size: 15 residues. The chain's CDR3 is CASSKQGSMNTEAFF. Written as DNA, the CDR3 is TGTGCCAGCTCCAAACAGGGGTCCATGAACACTGAAGCTTTCTTT.

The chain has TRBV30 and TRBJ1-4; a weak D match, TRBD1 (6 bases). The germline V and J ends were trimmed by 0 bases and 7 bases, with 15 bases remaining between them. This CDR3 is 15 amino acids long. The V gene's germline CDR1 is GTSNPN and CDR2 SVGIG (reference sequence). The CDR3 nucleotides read TGTGCCTGGAGTGTCCGGGGGGGGGCTACTGAAAAACTGTTTTTT. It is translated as CAWSVRGGATEKLFF.

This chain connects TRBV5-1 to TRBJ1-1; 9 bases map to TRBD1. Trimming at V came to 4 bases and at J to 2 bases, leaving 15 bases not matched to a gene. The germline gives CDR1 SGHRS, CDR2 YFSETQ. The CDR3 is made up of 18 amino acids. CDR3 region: CASSQGQGTGGVNTEAFF. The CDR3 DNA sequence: TGCGCCAGCAGCCAGGGACAGGGAACGGGCGGGGTCAACACTGAAGCTTTCTTT.

The CDR3 bases are TGTGCCTGGAGATGGACAGGTCTGAACACTGAAGCTTTCTTT. This codes for CAWRWTGLNTEAFF. The chain combines TRBV30 with TRBJ1-1; 7 bases map to TRBD1. The CDR3 has 14 amino acids. V shed 3 bases and J 0 bases; nucleotides not matched to a gene: 4. Per germline, CDR1 GTSNPN and CDR2 SVGIG (reference sequence).

This CDR3 is CASSLGLFIYNEQFF. The CDR3, as DNA: TGTGCCAGCAGCCTAGGTTTGTTCATCTACAATGAGCAGTTCTTC. The chain uses TRBV12-1 and TRBJ2-1; TRBD2 reflects the table's D call only, with no check against the DNA. TRBV12-1 is a known pseudogene. The CDR3 has 15 amino acids.

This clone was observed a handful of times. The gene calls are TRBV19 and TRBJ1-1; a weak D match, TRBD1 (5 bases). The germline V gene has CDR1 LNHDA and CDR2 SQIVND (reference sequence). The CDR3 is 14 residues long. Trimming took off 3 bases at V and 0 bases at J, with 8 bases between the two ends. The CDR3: CASSMDIMNTEAFF. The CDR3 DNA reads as TGTGCCAGTAGTATGGACATCATGAACACTGAAGCTTTCTTT. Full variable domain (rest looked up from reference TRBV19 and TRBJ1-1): DGGITQSPKYLFRKEGQNVTLSCEQNLNHDAMYWYRQDPGQGLRLIYYSQIVNDFQKGDIAEGYSVSREKKESFPLTVTSAQKNPTAFYLCASSMDIMNTEAFFGQGTRLTVV.

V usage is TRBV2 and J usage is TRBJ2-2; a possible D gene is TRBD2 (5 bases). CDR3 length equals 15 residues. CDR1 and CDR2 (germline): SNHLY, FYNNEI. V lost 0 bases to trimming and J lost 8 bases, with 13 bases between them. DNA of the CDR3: TGTGCCAGCAGTGAAGCATTGCTAGCTTATGGGGAGCTGTTTTTT. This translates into CASSEALLAYGELFF. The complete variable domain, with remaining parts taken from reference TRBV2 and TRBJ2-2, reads EPEVTQTPSHQVTQMGQEVILRCVPISNHLYFYWYRQILGQKVEFLVSFYNNEISEKSEIFDDQFSVERPDGSNFTLKIRSTKLEDSAMYFCASSEALLAYGELFFGEGSRLTVL.

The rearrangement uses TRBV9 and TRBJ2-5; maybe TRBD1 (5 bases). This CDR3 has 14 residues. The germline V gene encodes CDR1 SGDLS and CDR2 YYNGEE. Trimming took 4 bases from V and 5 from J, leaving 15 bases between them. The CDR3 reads CASSYFDSPETQYF. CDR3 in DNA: TGTGCCAGCAGCTATTTTGACAGTCCGGAGACCCAGTACTTC.